Listed below are T cell receptor beta chains from one sample, sequenced in a study of T cells in Graves' hyperthyroidism and ophthalmopathy. TCRdb processed the multiplex PCR reads anew with MiXCR; each CDR3 protein has one entry. The profile covers roughly 500,000 distinct CDR3 sequences, with roughly 14% appearing a single time and 5.8% taken by the ten largest. Source material: blood. The source of these receptors is a woman aged 25 to 39 with Graves' hyperthyroidism that later progressed to Graves' ophthalmopathy. CDR3s include the opening cysteine and the closing phenylalanine or tryptophan. D genes are given only for firm matches. Clone size is stated in some rows and not others, as once, few, many or a class when expanded.

j_call clone_size d_call v_call cdr3_aa
TRBJ2-1 few - TRBV18 CASSPSTDFSYNEQFF
TRBJ2-1 many - TRBV7-9 CASSLAGSTETDHNEQFF
TRBJ1-3 few TRBD1 TRBV18 CASSLGQGTSGNTIYF
TRBJ2-2 many - TRBV6-5 CASSYSSVLTGELFF
TRBJ2-7 - - TRBV6-1 CASSPAAGSSYEQYF
TRBJ2-1 many TRBD2 TRBV28 CASSRTGLAGNNEQFF
TRBJ2-4 - TRBD1 TRBV7-9 CASTGGTGERYLAKNIQYF
TRBJ1-2 many TRBD1 TRBV28 CASSVGTGIIKGYTF
TRBJ1-5 many TRBD1 TRBV6-1 CASSTQGASNQPQHF
TRBJ1-2 few - TRBV5-1 CASSLAPLKNYGYTF
TRBJ1-1 few - TRBV5-6 CASSLKGSEAFF
TRBJ2-1 many TRBD1 TRBV18 CASSPGQGARNEQFF
TRBJ2-7 few - TRBV7-9 CASSWDKPYEQYF
TRBJ2-5 many - TRBV20-1 CSAKGLWGDGQETQYF
TRBJ2-5 many - TRBV2 CASSRAGPDQETQYF
TRBJ2-7 few - TRBV18 CASSVDGLSSYEQYF
TRBJ2-3 many TRBD2 TRBV28 CASSTETSGGTDTQYF
TRBJ1-1 - - TRBV18 CASSPSQASLTVDTEAFF
TRBJ2-7 many - TRBV6-2/TRBV6-3 CASSPRGHIEAYEQYF
TRBJ2-5 many - TRBV28 CASSFSGKQETQYF
TRBJ1-2 few - TRBV3-2 CASSPGDRGYTF
TRBJ2-2 many TRBD1 TRBV28 CASFSGTGLFF
TRBJ2-3 few TRBD2 TRBV19 CASSIKPPSSGRAWGTDTQYF
TRBJ2-4 - TRBD2 TRBV11-1 CASSQDGAGGMYIQYF
TRBJ2-2 - TRBD1 TRBV29-1 CSAGTGAGELFF
TRBJ1-4 - TRBD1 TRBV4-2 CASSQLQGAYEKLFF
TRBJ2-7 many - TRBV7-2 CASGGAEPYEQYF
TRBJ2-7 - - TRBV7-2 CASSLVSSSYELYF
TRBJ1-1 many - TRBV20-1 CSAKAAPTFKTEAFF
TRBJ1-5 - - TRBV7-9 CASSSVERGTAQPQHF
TRBJ1-2 many - TRBV6-1 CASSSQGVEGYTF
TRBJ2-6 many - TRBV10-3 CAISAYPQGSSGANVLTF
TRBJ1-2 few - TRBV9 CASSGGASYGYTF
TRBJ2-3 many TRBD2 TRBV11-3 CASKAGVADTQYF
TRBJ1-1 - TRBD1 TRBV6-1 CASSSYGTGGNTEAFF
TRBJ2-5 many - TRBV6-1 CASSLEGMRETQYF
TRBJ2-3 - - TRBV6-1 CASRGGGNTQYF
TRBJ2-1 many - TRBV4-3 CASSQDRAPYNEQFF
TRBJ2-3 few - TRBV20-1 CSDSGISTDTQYF
TRBJ1-2 many - TRBV2 CASTGGSQCTF
TRBJ2-7 many - TRBV5-1 CASSTSVGVGEQYF
TRBJ1-1 many - TRBV9 CASSAGGTTSEAFF
TRBJ2-7 many - TRBV15 CATSRDPAGSREQYF
TRBJ2-1 many - TRBV5-1 CASSQRPAAGYEQFF
TRBJ2-5 many - TRBV12-3/TRBV12-4 CASSPGRLQETQYF
TRBJ1-2 few TRBD1 TRBV30 CAWRSIRDRGFTDYGYTF
TRBJ1-4 - - TRBV6-2/TRBV6-3 CASSPRTGESVKLSF
TRBJ2-2 - TRBD1 TRBV28 CASLPLTGTDTGELFF
TRBJ1-5 - - TRBV20-1 CSAPGVNQPQHF
TRBJ2-3 - TRBD2 TRBV3-1 CASNLGLAGPDTQYF
TRBJ2-1 few - TRBV20-1 CSARVPIRVFPYNEQFF
TRBJ1-2 many TRBD1 TRBV20-1 CMGTGGTYGYTF
TRBJ2-2 - TRBD2 TRBV9 CASSVVAGVMSGELFF
TRBJ1-3 - TRBD1 TRBV5-6 CASSWLTGTLGNTIYF